The 8 T cell receptor beta chains listed next were all sequenced from one sample in a study of T-cell reconstitution after alpha-beta-depleted transplantation in children. The TCRbeta library incorporated unique molecular identifiers. TCRdb re-derived calls from the PCR reads in MiXCR, one entry per CDR3 protein. The sample contains approximately 490,000 distinct CDR3 sequences, 10% of which appear only once. The sequencing used PBMCs, collected before TCRalphabeta/CD19-depleted stem cell transplant. The source of these receptors is a child aged 2 to 10 with inherited bone marrow failure, due to receive a stem cell transplant.

The chain is built from TRBV27 and TRBJ1-1; D not resolved. Trimming cost V 1 base and J 4 bases, with 10 bases left between them. CDR1 and CDR2 from the germline V gene are MNHEY and SMNVEV (reference sequence). The length of the CDR3 is 14 residues. In DNA form, the CDR3 reads TGTGCCAGCAGTTTATATCGGTTTGGCACTGAAGCTTTCTTT. Translated, it gives CASSLYRFGTEAFF.

The CDR3 loop is CASSASVDTDTQYF. The DNA of the CDR3 is TGTGCCAGCTCGGCCTCCGTCGACACAGATACGCAGTATTTT. The chain is built from TRBV18 and TRBJ2-3; D uncertain. The CDR3 is 14 residues long. Germline loops: CDR1 KGHSH, CDR2 LQKENI. Trimming left V 6 bases short and J 2 bases short, with 12 bases between.

Many counts were recorded for this clonotype. This sequence joins TRBV29-1 and TRBJ1-1; 7 positions agree with TRBD1. Germline V CDR1 and CDR2: SQVTM, ANQGSEA. V trimming: 1 base; J trimming: 5 bases; junction bases outside the gene matches: 4. The CDR3 length is 13 residues. The CDR3 spells CSVEARQGTEAFF. In DNA, the CDR3 is TGCAGCGTTGAAGCTAGACAGGGAACTGAAGCTTTCTTT. The full variable domain, with the rest looked up from reference TRBV29-1 and TRBJ1-1, is SAVISQKPSRDICQRGTSLTIQCQVDSQVTMMFWYRQQPGQSLTLIATANQGSEATYESGFVIDKFPISRPNLTFSTLTVSNMSPEDSSIYLCSVEARQGTEAFFGQGTRLTVV.

This clonotype was counted many times. This chain connects TRBV27 to TRBJ1-6; TRBD1 might be the D (6 bases). CDR1 is MNHEY and CDR2 is SMNVEV in the germline V gene (reference sequence). The ends were cut back, 5 bases at V and 9 bases at J, with 14 bases in the middle. This CDR3 is 14 amino acids long. The CDR3 DNA is TGTGCCAGCAGTAGAAGACAGGAAACTTCACCCCTCCACTTT. This codes for CASSRRQETSPLHF.

About this clonotype itself: One base away lies a much larger clone, so this may be a sequencing read error. The CDR3 does not end in the conserved phenylalanine or tryptophan, so this is likely a read error. The V call is TRBV5-6, the J call TRBJ2-7; no definite D call. CDR1 SGHDT and CDR2 YYEEEE come from the germline V gene. This CDR3 comprises 11 residues. V was clipped by 2 bases and J by 6 bases, with 6 bases between them. The CDR3 DNA reads as TGTGCCAGCAGCTTCCCGGGCGAGCAGTACCTC. It specifies CASSFPGEQYL.

This clonotype was found many times. The CDR3 protein is CASSLWGQSNEKLFF. CDR3 nucleotides: TGTGCCAGCAGTTTGTGGGGACAGAGTAATGAAAAACTGTTTTTT. This sequence joins TRBV27 and TRBJ1-4; 7 bases align to TRBD1. Germline V gene data show CDR1 as MNHEY and CDR2 as SMNVEV (reference sequence). The ends lost 3 bases at V and 4 bases at J; junction bases unmatched: 5. The CDR3 length is 15 residues.

Ten or more counts support this clonotype. J is TRBJ1-5 and V is TRBV7-2; D not resolved. Germline loops: CDR1 SGHTA, CDR2 FQGNSA. The ends were cut back, 8 bases at V and 0 bases at J, with 8 bases in the middle. The CDR3 has 13 residues. CDR3 amino acids: CASGYNSNQPQHF. In DNA, the CDR3 is TGTGCCAGCGGATACAATAGCAATCAGCCCCAGCATTTT.

This clonotype was seen once. V gene TRBV6-5 combines with J gene TRBJ1-1; D is undetermined. Germline CDR1 MNHEY, CDR2 SVGAGI. The CDR3 is 14 amino acids. The V end was cut by 2 bases, the J end by 1 base, with 8 bases between. The CDR3 here is CASSYRTGNTEAFF. CDR3 in DNA: TGTGCCAGCAGTTACAGGACGGGGAACACTGAAGCTTTCTTT.